Listed here are 2 T cell receptor beta chains from one sample, sequenced in a study of T cells in localized non-small cell lung cancer. Here immunoSEQ multiplex PCR was the method, and the copy in TCRdb shows in-frame clones only, minus some. The profile shows under 15,000 clones, about 80% of them singletons. This material consisted of peripheral blood, taken before any cancer treatment. These receptor sequences come from a male donor aged 60 or older with stage I squamous cell lung carcinoma.

J is TRBJ2-1 and V is TRBV6-4; TRBD2 agrees at 9 bases. V dropped 5 bases and J dropped 0; count of bases not matched to a gene: 5. CDR1 and CDR2 from the germline V gene are MRHNA and SNTAGT. CDR3 size: 16 residues. The CDR3 loop is CASSRLAGDSYNEQFF. The CDR3 nucleotides are TGTGCCAGCAGTCGTTTAGCGGGAGACTCCTACAATGAGCAGTTCTTC.

The chain joins TRBV4-1 to TRBJ1-2; D gene ambiguous. V dropped 8 bases and J dropped 8 bases, with 15 bases sitting between them. Germline V gene lookup returns CDR1 MGHRA and CDR2 YSYEKL. CDR3 length: 12 amino acids. The CDR3 loop is CASRRFDGGYTF. DNA of the CDR3: TGCGCCAGCCGGAGGTTCGACGGGGGCTACACCTTC.